This TCR beta chain was captured by sequencing in a study of cytomegalovirus exposure and HLA in healthy donors. Some clones are missing from TCRdb's copy, which holds only in-frame ones; the method was immunoSEQ multiplex PCR. The sample records 150,000 or so clones, approximately 94% being singletons. The receptor comes from a man aged 18 to 30 in good health and CMV-seropositive. The sequenced material came from PBMCs.

Written as DNA, the CDR3 is TGTGCCAGCAGGCCTGGAGTCCAAGAGACCCAGTACTTC. It is translated as CASRPGVQETQYF. The chain joins TRBV27 to TRBJ2-5; D unclear. This CDR3 contains 13 residues. The germline gives CDR1 MNHEY, CDR2 SMNVEV (reference sequence). The V gene lost 6 bases and the J gene lost 1 base, with 9 bases spanning the gap.